This entry lists 7 T cell receptor beta chains sequenced from one sample in a study of blood T cell repertoires in COVID-19. The protocol was immunoSEQ multiplex PCR, while the TCRdb copy is restricted to in-frame clones and leaves out a portion. The sample comprises a few hundred thousand clones, roughly four fifths of which are singletons, and 5.2% rests with the top ten. The material sequenced was peripheral blood. These receptors all come from a woman in her 70s with COVID-19, enrolled during active disease.

This clone was counted a single time. This chain joins TRBV10-3 and TRBJ1-5, with TRBD1 matching 7 bases. Per the germline V gene, CDR1 is ENHRY and CDR2 is SYGVKD. The V gene end was trimmed by 4 bases and the J gene end by 5 bases; junction bases not matched to a gene: 17. The CDR3 is 18 residues long. CDR3 sequence reads: CAISVSRTGHSGDQPQHF. CDR3 DNA sequence: TGTGCCATCAGTGTGTCCCGGACAGGCCATTCGGGCGATCAGCCCCAGCATTTT.

The chain links TRBV19 to TRBJ1-2, with 8 bases aligning to TRBD1. V was clipped by 7 bases and J by 7 bases; unmatched bases: 14. This CDR3 has 15 residues. CDR1 and CDR2 (germline): LNHDA, SQIVND (reference sequence). The CDR3 reads CASKPWDRINSGYTF. CDR3 bases: TGTGCCAGTAAGCCCTGGGACAGGATAAATTCTGGCTACACCTTC.

The rearrangement joins TRBV2 to TRBJ1-2; D remains ambiguous. This CDR3 is 13 amino acids long. Germline CDR1 SNHLY, CDR2 FYNNEI. Trimming took off 4 bases at V and 0 bases at J, with 6 bases between the two ends. CDR3 protein: CASSVDSNYGYTF. In DNA form, the CDR3 reads TGTGCCAGCAGTGTAGACTCTAACTATGGCTACACCTTC.

This rearrangement joins TRBV5-1 to TRBJ2-7, with D uncertain. The CDR3 runs to 12 residues. V lost 0 bases and J 6 bases, leaving 7 bases between the germline ends. Looked up from germline, CDR1 is SGHRS and CDR2 is YFSETQ. CDR3 bases: TGCGCCAGCAGCTTGGGAGGCGGCGAGCAGTACTTC. Amino acids: CASSLGGGEQYF.

The genes are TRBV24-1 and TRBJ2-2, with 7 bases matching TRBD1. Trimming took 7 bases from V and 3 from J; bases not matched to a gene: 7. Germline V CDR1 and CDR2: KGHDR, SFDVKD. The CDR3 consists of 15 residues. The DNA for the CDR3 is TGTGCCACCAGGTCGAGGGGGCAGGACACCGGGGAGCTGTTTTTT. Its translation: CATRSRGQDTGELFF.

The chain links TRBV28 to TRBJ2-1, with a tentative D call TRBD1 (5 bases). Germline CDR1 is MDHEN and CDR2 is SYDVKM. This CDR3 region has 13 residues. V lost 6 bases and J 5 bases, leaving 11 bases between the germline ends. This CDR3 is CASRNQGNNEQFF. Here the CDR3 DNA reads TGTGCCAGCAGGAATCAGGGAAACAATGAGCAGTTCTTC.

The chain couples TRBV29-1 to TRBJ2-5, with 7 bases aligning to TRBD1. The CDR3 consists of 12 residues. Germline V gene sequence: CDR1 SQVTM, CDR2 ANQGSEA. The V and J ends lost 8 bases and 5 bases, in that order; junction bases with no gene match: 8. This CDR3 is CSFRQGGETQYF. The CDR3, as DNA: TGCAGCTTTCGACAGGGCGGCGAGACCCAGTACTTC.